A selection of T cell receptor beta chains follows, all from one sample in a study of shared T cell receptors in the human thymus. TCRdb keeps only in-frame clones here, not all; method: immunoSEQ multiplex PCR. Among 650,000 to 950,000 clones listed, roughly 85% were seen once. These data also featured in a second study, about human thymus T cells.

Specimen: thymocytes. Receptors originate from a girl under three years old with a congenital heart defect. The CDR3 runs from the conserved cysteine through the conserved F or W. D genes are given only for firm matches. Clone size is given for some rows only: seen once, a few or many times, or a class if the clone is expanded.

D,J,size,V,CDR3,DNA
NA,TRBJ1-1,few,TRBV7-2,CASSFASLEEYTEAFF,TGTGCCAGCAGCTTTGCAAGTCTTGAGGAGTACACTGAAGCTTTCTTT
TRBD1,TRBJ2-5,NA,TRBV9,CASSRDSQETQYF,TGTGCCAGCAGTCGGGACAGTCAAGAGACCCAGTACTTC
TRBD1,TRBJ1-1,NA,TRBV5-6,CASSLGTGPEAFF,TGTGCCAGCAGCTTGGGGACAGGGCCTGAAGCTTTCTTT
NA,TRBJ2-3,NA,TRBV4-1,CASSRAYLQGTLTDTQYF,TGCGCCAGCAGCCGAGCCTACCTCCAGGGGACCCTCACAGATACGCAGTATTTT
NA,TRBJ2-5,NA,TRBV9,CASSVGGGGVQETQYF,TGTGCCAGCAGCGTAGGAGGGGGCGGGGTACAAGAGACCCAGTACTTC
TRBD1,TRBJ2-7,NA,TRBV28,CASRPPGQAYYEQYF,TGTGCCAGCAGACCGCCGGGACAGGCTTACTACGAGCAGTACTTC
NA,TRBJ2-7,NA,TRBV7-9,CASSLECPESGPHHSEQYF,TGTGCCAGCAGCTTAGAGTGTCCGGAATCTGGGCCTCATCACAGCGAGCAGTACTTC
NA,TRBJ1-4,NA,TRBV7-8,CASSLGLTVSTNEKLFF,TGTGCCAGCAGCCTAGGACTTACTGTCTCAACTAATGAAAAACTGTTTTTT
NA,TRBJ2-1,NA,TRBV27,CASSFSGVGEQFF,TGTGCCAGCAGTTTCTCAGGGGTGGGTGAGCAGTTCTTC
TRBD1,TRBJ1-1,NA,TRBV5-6,CASSSGQGPRCGTEAFF,TGTGCCAGCAGCTCTGGACAGGGCCCCCGCTGCGGCACTGAAGCTTTCTTT
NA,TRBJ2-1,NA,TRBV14,CASSQDRRDNEQFF,TGTGCCAGCAGCCAAGACCGGAGAGACAATGAGCAGTTCTTC
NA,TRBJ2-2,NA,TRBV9,CASSVGGTGVRTGELFF,TGTGCCAGCAGCGTCGGCGGGACCGGGGTTCGTACCGGGGAGCTGTTTTTT
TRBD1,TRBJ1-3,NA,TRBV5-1,CASSWDSGNTIYF,TGCGCCAGCAGCTGGGACAGTGGAAACACCATATATTTT
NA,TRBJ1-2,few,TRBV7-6,CASSLGGQRGGYTF,TGTGCCAGCAGCTTAGGGGGCCAGCGGGGTGGCTACACCTTC
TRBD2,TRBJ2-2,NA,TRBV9,CASSVGKAGGVNGELFF,TGTGCCAGCAGCGTAGGTAAAGCGGGGGGAGTTAACGGGGAGCTGTTTTTT
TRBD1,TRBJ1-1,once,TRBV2,CASKQGGTEAFF,TGTGCCAGCAAACAGGGGGGCACTGAAGCTTTCTTT
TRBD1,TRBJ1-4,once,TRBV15,CATSRWTGGRFGGNEKLFF,TGTGCCACCAGCCGTTGGACAGGGGGCAGGTTTGGGGGTAATGAAAAACTGTTTTTT
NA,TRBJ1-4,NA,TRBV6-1,CASSEAPGSANEKLFF,TGTGCCAGCAGTGAAGCGCCGGGTTCGGCTAATGAAAAACTGTTTTTT
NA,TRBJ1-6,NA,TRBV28,CASSYQQSSSYNSPLHF,TGTGCCAGCAGTTACCAACAGTCGAGCTCCTATAATTCACCCCTCCACTTT
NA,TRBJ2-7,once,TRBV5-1,CASSTSSRQAPYEQYF,TGCGCCAGCAGCACATCCTCTAGACAGGCTCCCTACGAGCAGTACTTC
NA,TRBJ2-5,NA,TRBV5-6,CASSLFRAIQETQYF,TGTGCCAGCAGCTTGTTCAGGGCCATCCAGGAGACCCAGTACTTC
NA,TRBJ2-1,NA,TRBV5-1,CASKSGLLPYNEQFF,TGCGCCAGCAAGTCAGGCTTACTCCCGTACAATGAGCAGTTCTTC